The clone carrying this TCR beta chain has a single count. Germline CDR1 reads GTSNPN; CDR2 reads SVGIG (reference sequence). The CDR3 consists of 19 residues. The J segment lost 0 bases and the V segment lost 2 bases, leaving 6 bases of the junction unmatched. The data were obtained in a study of PD-L1 blockade in urothelial cancer. Turning to the study itself: About 90% of the 29 patients were males with bladder-origin urothelial cancer. Researchers found blood samples held a median of roughly 140,000 T cells.

Profiling relied on immunoSEQ multiplex PCR, and the TCRdb table lists in-frame clones only, not all of them. The sample records roughly 87,000 clones, more than 80% being singletons. The sample's time point: pretreatment peripheral blood. Sequenced material: PBMCs, taken around atezolizumab (anti-PD-L1) treatment. This sequence was found in a woman older than 75 with urothelial cancer. The chain couples TRBV30 to TRBJ2-6, with TRBD2 matching over 14 bases. The CDR3 is CAWSRKGLAGVSGANVLTF. The CDR3 region has the DNA TGTGCCTGGAGTAGGAAGGGACTAGCGGGGGTCTCTGGGGCCAACGTCCTGACTTTC. Variable domain in full (rest from reference TRBV30 and TRBJ2-6): SQTIHQWPATLVQPVGSPLSLECTVEGTSNPNLYWYRQAAGRGLQLLFYSVGIGQISSEVPQNLSASRPQDRQFILSSKKLLLSDSGFYLCAWSRKGLAGVSGANVLTFGAGSRLTVL.